The clone carrying this TCR beta chain was detected many times. Its antigen is unknown. The germline gives CDR1 SGHTA, CDR2 FQGNSA. CDR3 length equals 15 residues. V lost 4 bases and J 4 bases, leaving 16 bases between the germline ends. Researchers made TCR cDNA using 5'RACE template switching, and this step added a universal primer site and UMIs. One entry per CDR3 protein, called by TCRdb with MiXCR from the 5' RACE reads. The sample consists of 250,000 to 350,000 distinct CDR3 sequences, less than 9.5% of them appearing once. This record comes from a study of T cells after yellow fever vaccination. As for the study in general: The fractions with low cell numbers were processed using SMART-Seq v4 Ultra Low Input.

Study results and limitations: Boosting was followed by the reappearance of most primary-vaccination clones (approximately 95% CD4, around 86% CD8). Across the CD4 and CD8 compartments, a small share of clonotypes was present in both.

The sample here was CD4+ T cells sorted from PBMCs, taken 5 days after the yellow fever booster vaccination. The chain carries TRBV7-2 and TRBJ1-2; D ambiguous. This TCR came from a man aged 18 to 30 who received the YFV17D yellow fever vaccine. This chain's CDR3 is CASSSFVTGPYGYTF. Here the CDR3 DNA reads TGTGCCAGCAGCTCCTTCGTTACCGGCCCCTATGGCTACACCTTC.